This entry describes one TCR beta chain. Its antigen is currently not known. The germline V gene yields SGHAT for CDR1 and FQNNGV for CDR2. Including the terminal cysteine and phenylalanine, the CDR3 comprises 15 residues. The DNA shown is the 45-base CDR3, in frame from base 1. V sheds 4 bases and J sheds 2 bases, leaving 15 bases between their ends. The library was made by the immunoSEQ multiplex PCR assay. A mixture of 60 forward primers for TCR Vbeta segments and 13 reverse primers for TCR Jbeta segments was used in the multiplex PCR. The CDR3 region of rearranged TCR beta genes was amplified from genomic DNA by a multiplex PCR assay. On the Illumina HiSeq System, the amplified TCR beta libraries were sequenced as 87-base-pair reads. In the paper's pipeline: A later analysis counted 75 million to 100 million unique TCR beta chains across the 600 to 850 repertoires, and around 9.9 million of these chains were shared by at least two donors. To remove PCR and sequencing errors, raw reads were error-corrected and collapsed into unique sequences using a nearest-neighbor algorithm that merged closely related sequences. V, D and J gene segments were assigned by aligning CDR3 sequences to IMGT reference sequences. Each retained sequence needed at least a six-nucleotide match to both a V gene segment and a J gene segment. A rearrangement was called productive if the CDR3 had no stop codons and remained in frame with V and J, and every other rearrangement was called non-productive. Following IMGT convention, CDR3 was defined as the stretch from the second conserved V-encoded cysteine to the conserved J-encoded phenylalanine. The earlier analysis of about 530 of the donors excluded any sequence lacking an unambiguous match to a single V gene segment. An earlier analysis of several hundred of the donors called V segments functional above 56.7% productive rearrangements and segregating when the between-donor standard deviation exceeded 5%. A statistical classification framework was built for diagnosing cytomegalovirus status from the catalog of TCR beta chain sequences. V and J gene assignment, in a later analysis, came from comparing TCR nucleotide sequences with IMGT/GENE-DB human TR gene sequences. Using the TCRdist pipeline, a later analysis assigned CDR3 sequences along with most-parsimonious VDJ recombination scenarios. In a later analysis, every TCR beta chain was defined by the combination of its CDR3 amino acid sequence and its V-gene family, and reads without a unique V-gene family were dropped. In a later analysis, fewer than 650 highly shared, low-generation-probability nucleotide sequences were removed to address suspected cross-contamination and a sequencing artifact. For each public chain, a later analysis derived a clonal expansion index from normalized ranks of inferred template counts within each repertoire. A later analysis computed generation probabilities with a VDJ recombination model fitted to out-of-frame rearrangements, and checked the results against IGoR. Hypergeometric tests were used in a later analysis to score TCR-TCR, TCR-HLA and TCR-CMV co-occurrence, with a repertoire-size bias correction applied to the TCR pairs. To estimate false discovery rates, a later analysis permuted the HLA or CMV assignments 20 times. In a later analysis, co-occurring TCRs were grouped using DBSCAN, and TCRdist sequence similarity was added for clustering within HLA-allele-positive subsets. Co-occurrence clustering excluded repertoires with fewer than 30,000 or more than 120,000 public chains, plus five with anomalous nucleotide sharing. Not all clones reach the TCRdb copy of this immuneACCESS table, which keeps in-frame sequences only. Checked studies attribute under half of the gap to unresolved V genes and leave the rest unexplained. That table is the source of V, J and clone size, and D and trimming were worked out from the DNA. This sample's table carries 100,000 to 150,000 clones. Of the sample, roughly 2.5% is held by the ten largest clones.

The sample is drawn from a study of cytomegalovirus exposure and HLA in healthy donors (dated by TCRdb to the late 2010s). Background for the entire study: According to an earlier analysis of several hundred of the donors, 150 million to 200 million T cells yielded 120 million or so unique TCR beta sequences and 276 Gb of sequence data. Typing coverage varied by locus: about 629-640 donors for A, B, C, DRB1 and DQB1; approximately 520 for DQA1; 600 to 610 for DPA1; around 450 for DPB1. High-throughput TCR immunosequencing, statistical association of individual TCRs with disease status, and machine learning were combined to predict cytomegalovirus infection status. The study was designed to test whether signatures of past pathogen exposure could be identified by cataloging public T cell receptors. Using immunosequencing, the study profiled T cell repertoires from roughly 650 subjects and related those repertoires to cytomegalovirus serostatus. About five DR-DQ haplotypes were treated as single units for association and clustering because of strong linkage in the cohort. In an earlier analysis of 500 to 650 of the donors, high-throughput TCR beta sequencing was used to judge whether each TCR beta V gene segment behaved as functional or pseudogenic. A later analysis re-analyzed previously published TCR beta repertoires from roughly 600 donors and added high-resolution HLA genotyping to study TCR occurrence patterns. Across 398 genotyped donors of the cohort, an average of about 240,000 unique TCR beta nucleotide sequences per donor were sequenced, and roughly a sixth of those sequences were non-productive. Of the 398 genotyped donors, around 81% fell in the genetic ancestry cluster associated with self-reported Caucasian donors. Genome-wide SNP genotypes for about 65% of the roughly 670 donors were used in a later genetic analysis, which treated that subset as a discovery cohort. Rather than using new phenotypic data, the later analysis identified candidate immune exposures from TCR beta sequences and from how often those sequences occurred across donors. HLA typing covered class I and class II loci at four-digit resolution. A separate validation cohort of more than 100 different subjects was used in addition to the approximately 670-subject first cohort. An early release that covered 640 HLA-typed donors contained around 330 gigabases of sequencing data and 85 million to 100 million unique TCR sequences. Alongside the repertoire data, information on donor age, sex, ethnicity and CMV serostatus was compiled. Every repertoire in the discovery cohort had been generated on one and the same sequencing platform.

The study at large found these results: Correlated functional status among segregating V segments might reflect linkage disequilibrium, but an unknown experimental factor could not be ruled out. The earlier analysis of 587 of the donors excluded approximately 17 rarely observed V segments, including chromosome 9 orphons, because counts were too low. At a false discovery rate of 0.05, a later analysis linked under 20,000 TCR beta sequences to specific HLA alleles. In a later genetic analysis, a missense DCLRE1C variant was associated with V-gene and J-gene trimming of TCR beta chains, and the association was replicated in an independent cohort. The classifier was reported to diagnose cytomegalovirus status with high specificity and sensitivity in both the original and validation cohorts. When HLA alleles, especially DR and DQ, strongly co-occurred, attributing TCR associations to individual alleles was difficult. This cohort had only TCR beta chains sequenced, and the lack of alpha or paired-chain data limited which features could be detected. According to a later analysis, parvovirus B19, influenza, CMV and Epstein-Barr virus appeared linked to several top co-occurrence clusters. The authors suggested that the approach could potentially be generalized to other disease states and immunological phenotypes. A cluster of highly shared sequence variants was judged likely to be a technical artifact of the sequencing pipeline. Roughly uniform sequencing depth across donors was assumed in presence/absence analyses, although this assumption may not hold. A later analysis found that TCR association rates varied across HLA loci, with DRB1 alleles showing the most associated TCRs and HLA-C alleles the fewest. Compared with equally common non-associated chains, HLA-associated TCR beta chains in a later analysis were more clonally expanded and had lower generation probabilities. A further reported finding was that TCR beta sequences accurately predicted the HLA-A and HLA-B alleles for most subjects in the first cohort. A total of fewer than 200 TCR beta chains were listed by the study as associated with cytomegalovirus. A few of the identified cytomegalovirus-associated TCR beta chains were confirmed in vitro to be specific for cytomegalovirus antigens. The only immune exposure information available for the cohort was CMV serostatus. Most TCR sequences were seen in very few donors, while some public TCRs were found in many individuals. Compared with the approximately 670-donor mean, donors in an Asian-associated ancestry cluster had fewer N-insertions in productive TCRs, according to a later genetic analysis. Broadly in line with IMGT annotations, most TCR beta V segments showed up in productive rearrangements about 90% or about 30% of the time in an earlier analysis of approximately 600 of the donors. Because HLA typing was missing for some donors at each locus, association tests included only the typed subset. Most CMV-associated TCR beta chains appeared to be HLA-restricted in a later analysis, and the HLA associations seemed to be driven largely by CMV exposure. The 87-base-pair reads could not distinguish some IMGT-functional V segments, including TRBV6-2 and TRBV6-3, so those segments were excluded.

The cohort comprised under 700 healthy bone marrow donors. All cohort members were sampled while nominally healthy, although unrecorded immune exposures were likely present. The donor tested CMV seronegative, placing the donor among the 350 or so seronegative members of the cohort. Each donor provided a peripheral blood sample, and peripheral blood mononuclear cells were used for TCR beta sequencing. Genomic DNA was extracted from the blood cell samples with the Qiagen DNeasy Blood Extraction Kit. The sequence is built from TRBV11-2 and TRBJ2-7, with a weak D call of TRBD2 (6 bases match). The sequencing input was PBMCs. The source of this sequence is a man aged 30-40 years in good health and CMV-seronegative. Here is the DNA: TGTGCCAGCAGCTCCGGGGTAGCGGACCCCTACGAGCAGTACTTC. The translation is CASSSGVADPYEQYF.